Below, one T cell receptor beta chain is given with its context. The antigen is not known. TCRdb ran MiXCR on the reads and lists one entry per CDR3 protein. Among some 940,000 distinct CDR3 sequences listed, roughly 30% were seen once. These data come from a study of T cell repertoires in cytomegalovirus infection. Study in general: HLA-B-restricted CMV epitopes that are well studied were used alongside recently identified HLA-C-restricted ones. Carrying CMV and the relevant HLA type showed in public TCR beta signatures.

Between the trimmed V and J ends, which lost 4 bases and 7 bases, there was a span of 13 bases. Per germline, CDR1 MNHEY and CDR2 SMNVEV (reference sequence). CDR3 length equals 13 residues. The material sequenced was cultured CD8+ T cells from PBMCs, taken from culture after CMV antigen stimulation. The TCR was taken from a human donor in good health (CMV status not recorded). Some clones in this sample may be carry-over from other donors' samples. The rearrangement links TRBV27 to TRBJ1-2; D remains ambiguous. The CDR3 sequence is CASSSAAYFGYTF. CDR3 coding DNA: TGTGCCAGCAGTTCGGCAGCCTATTTTGGCTACACCTTC.